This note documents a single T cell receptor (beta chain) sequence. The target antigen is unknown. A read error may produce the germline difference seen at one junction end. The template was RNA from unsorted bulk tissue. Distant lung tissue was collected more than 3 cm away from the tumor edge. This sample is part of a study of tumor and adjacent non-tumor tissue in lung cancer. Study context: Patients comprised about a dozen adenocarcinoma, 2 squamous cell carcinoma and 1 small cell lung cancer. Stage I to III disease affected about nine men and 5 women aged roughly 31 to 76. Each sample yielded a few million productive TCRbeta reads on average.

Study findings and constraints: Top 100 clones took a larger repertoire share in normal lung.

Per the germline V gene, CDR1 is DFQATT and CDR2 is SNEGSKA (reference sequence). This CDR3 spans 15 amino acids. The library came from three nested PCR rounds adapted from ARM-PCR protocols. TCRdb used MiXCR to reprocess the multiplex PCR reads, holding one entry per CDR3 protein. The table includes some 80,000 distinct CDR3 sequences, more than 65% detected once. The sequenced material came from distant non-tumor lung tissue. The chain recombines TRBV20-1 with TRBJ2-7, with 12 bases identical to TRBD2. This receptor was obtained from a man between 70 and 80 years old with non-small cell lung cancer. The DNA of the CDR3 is TGCAGTGTTAGAGAAGGACTAGCGGGGACTTACGAGCGTTACTTC. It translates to CSVREGLAGTYERYF.